A single TCR beta chain is shown here with its context. What it binds is unknown. At one end, the junction sequence differs from germline, possibly due to a read error. Vbeta (60) and Jbeta (13) primers were used in the PCR. Sequencing used immunoSEQ multiplex PCR; TCRdb keeps in-frame clones, though not all of them. This sample has 75,000 to 100,000 clones, with 73% found just once. The data stem from a study of cytomegalovirus exposure and HLA in healthy donors. Germline V gene sequence: CDR1 SGHVS, CDR2 FNYEAQ. The CDR3 loop spans 15 amino acids. The study, taken as a whole, reports: The majority of CMV-associated TCR beta chains were reported as apparently HLA-restricted in a later analysis. For TCR beta chains, V- and J-gene trimming was later linked to a missense DCLRE1C variant.

The specimen was PBMCs. This clonotype was sampled from a man aged 40-55 years in good health and CMV-seronegative. The rearrangement links TRBV7-6 to TRBJ2-7; TRBD2 agrees at 9 bases. This CDR3 reads CASSFASGESYDQYF. The CDR3 DNA is TGTGCCAGCAGCTTCGCTAGCGGGGAGTCCTACGACCAGTACTTC.